These 17 T cell receptor beta chains were all obtained from the same sample, sequenced in a study of shared clonotypes between healthy human individuals. Data came from immunoSEQ multiplex PCR; TCRdb stores just in-frame clones and leaves some out. The sample has about 2.3 million clones, over 85% seen once. The sample was naive CD4+ T cells from PBMCs. The subset denotes: CD45RA+ positively selected. These TCRs come from a man aged 18-30 years in good health. Some clones in this sample may be carry-over from other donors' samples.

In the case of this clone: Other DNA sequences of this sample code for an identical CDR3. This chain uses TRBV10-3 with TRBJ2-5; D ambiguous. With 5 bases removed from V and 5 bases from J, the gap between germline ends came to 6 bases. CDR1 is ENHRY, CDR2 SYGVKD, per germline. The CDR3 totals 11 residues. The CDR3 loop reads CAISPGETQYF. CDR3 nucleotides: TGTGCCATCAGTCCTGGTGAGACCCAGTACTTC.

The chain combines TRBV19 with TRBJ2-7; 9 positions agree with TRBD1. Trimming at V came to 2 bases and at J to 3 bases, leaving 2 bases not matched to a gene. The CDR3 has 14 residues. Per the germline V gene, CDR1 is LNHDA and CDR2 is SQIVND (reference sequence). The CDR3 DNA follows: TGTGCCAGTAGTATACGACAGGGGGTCTACGAGCAGTACTTC. As protein: CASSIRQGVYEQYF.

The CDR3 nucleotides read TGTGCCAGCTCACCTTCGACGGTTACCTACGAGCAGTACTTC. Protein: CASSPSTVTYEQYF. The chain employs TRBV18 and TRBJ2-7; D gene ambiguous. V was clipped by 3 bases and J by 2 bases, with 11 bases between them. Per the germline V gene, CDR1 is KGHSH and CDR2 is LQKENI. This CDR3 spans 14 amino acids. Supplemented by reference TRBV18 and TRBJ2-7, the full variable domain reads NAGVMQNPRHLVRRRGQEARLRCSPMKGHSHVYWYRQLPEEGLKFMVYLQKENIIDESGMPKERFSAEFPKEGPSILRIQQVVRGDSAAYFCASSPSTVTYEQYFGPGTRLTVT.

The table lists this clone with a few counts. Other DNA sequences in the sample encode the same CDR3. V is TRBV15 and J is TRBJ1-1; tentatively, D is TRBD1 (5 bases). Trimming cost V 3 bases and J 5 bases, with 7 bases left between them. The CDR3 runs to 12 residues. From germline, CDR1 is LNHNV and CDR2 YYDKDF (reference sequence). In nucleotides, the CDR3 is TGTGCCACCAGCAGGGGGCGGACTGAAGCTTTCTTT. It is translated as CATSRGRTEAFF.

This rearrangement joins TRBV4-1 to TRBJ2-7; no firm D call. The V end was cut by 0 bases, the J end by 3 bases, with 12 bases between. There are 15 residues in the CDR3. CDR1 MGHRA and CDR2 YSYEKL come from the germline V gene. The DNA for the CDR3 is TGCGCCAGCAGCCAAGAAAAATTGGGGTTCTACGAGCAGTACTTC. Amino acid sequence: CASSQEKLGFYEQYF.

This clone was seen just once. V is TRBV19 and J is TRBJ2-7, with D perhaps TRBD1 or TRBD2 (5 bases each). V lost 5 bases and J lost 7, with 21 bases in between. This CDR3 comprises 15 residues. Germline V CDR1 and CDR2: LNHDA, SQIVND (reference sequence). The CDR3 sequence is CASSDRDGRFGEQYF. The CDR3 DNA sequence: TGTGCCAGTAGTGACCGGGACGGAAGGTTTGGGGAGCAGTACTTC.

The CDR3 protein is CASSEGGIRLTEAFF. The CDR3 DNA follows: TGTGCCAGCAGTGAAGGCGGCATCCGATTAACCGAAGCTTTCTTT. The chain employs TRBV6-1 and TRBJ1-1; D not certain. The germline CDR1 and CDR2 sequences are MNHNS and SASEGT. The V end was cut by 1 base, the J end by 8 bases, with 17 bases between. CDR3 length: 15 residues.

This chain uses TRBV10-3 with TRBJ1-3; no clear D. V lost 0 bases, J lost 1 base, and 10 bases lay in between. This CDR3 is 16 amino acids long. In germline, CDR1 is ENHRY, CDR2 SYGVKD. CDR3 DNA sequence: TGTGCCATCAGTGAGTCGGGTCTTCTTTCTGGAAACACCATATATTTT. It yields the protein CAISESGLLSGNTIYF.

V gene TRBV18 combines with J gene TRBJ1-4; D remains ambiguous. V lost 5 bases, J lost 7 bases, and 11 bases lay in between. Per the germline V gene, CDR1 is KGHSH and CDR2 is LQKENI. This CDR3 has 13 residues. For the CDR3, the DNA is TGTGCCAGCTCAGCCCGGGAGGGTGAAAAACTGTTTTTT. Protein product: CASSAREGEKLFF.

The V call is TRBV7-6, the J call TRBJ2-3, with 9 bases that match TRBD2. V gave up 2 bases and J gave up 5 bases; unmatched junction bases: 5. CDR1 is SGHVS and CDR2 is FNYEAQ in the germline V gene. The CDR3 loop spans 15 amino acids. The CDR3 region has the DNA TGTGCCAGCAGCTTAAGGCGGGAGGGCGAAGATACGCAGTATTTT. Amino acids: CASSLRREGEDTQYF.

This chain uses TRBV28 with TRBJ2-6; 9 bases map to TRBD2. CDR1 is MDHEN and CDR2 is SYDVKM in the germline V gene. The CDR3 sequence is 17 residues long. V trimming: 3 bases; J trimming: 2 bases; junction bases outside the gene matches: 5. DNA of the CDR3: TGTGCCAGCAGTTTCGTAGCGGGAGTACCTGGGGCCAACGTCCTGACTTTC. Amino acid sequence: CASSFVAGVPGANVLTF.

CDR3 sequence reads: CASDMPGHDNTEAFF. For the CDR3, the DNA is TGTGCCAGTGACATGCCGGGACACGATAACACTGAAGCTTTCTTT. The gene calls are TRBV28 and TRBJ1-1; the D gene is possibly TRBD1 (6 bases). The CDR3 is 15 amino acids. Deletions cut 9 bases from V and 2 bases from J, with 19 bases between. Germline V gives CDR1 MDHEN, CDR2 SYDVKM.

The chain recombines TRBV7-3 with TRBJ2-7, with 8 bases lining up with TRBD2. CDR1 and CDR2 from the germline V gene are SGHTA and FQGTGA. The CDR3 length is 14 residues. V trimming: 5 bases; J trimming: 1 base; junction bases outside the gene matches: 4. This chain's CDR3 is CASSQIAGSYEQYF. For the CDR3, the DNA is TGTGCCAGCAGCCAAATAGCGGGATCCTACGAGCAGTACTTC.

This clone was seen only once. The J gene is TRBJ1-3, the V gene TRBV18; D not resolved. CDR1 is KGHSH, CDR2 LQKENI, per germline. With 6 bases removed from V and 0 bases from J, the gap between germline ends came to 15 bases. The CDR3 is 16 residues long. The CDR3 sequence is CASSPYKGISGNTIYF. The CDR3 region has the DNA TGTGCCAGCTCCCCGTATAAAGGTATCTCTGGAAACACCATATATTTT. Full variable domain (outside the CDR3, taken from reference TRBV18 and TRBJ1-3): NAGVMQNPRHLVRRRGQEARLRCSPMKGHSHVYWYRQLPEEGLKFMVYLQKENIIDESGMPKERFSAEFPKEGPSILRIQQVVRGDSAAYFCASSPYKGISGNTIYFGEGSWLTVV.

This clone has more than one count but fewer than ten. The chain joins TRBV4-1 to TRBJ1-2; 7 positions agree with TRBD1. With V trimmed by 1 base and J by 5 bases, 4 bases remained unmatched. The germline V gene has CDR1 MGHRA and CDR2 YSYEKL. CDR3 length: 14 amino acids. The CDR3 nucleotides are TGCGCCAGCAGCCAAGGTCAACAGGGGTATGGCTACACCTTC. Amino acid sequence: CASSQGQQGYGYTF.

V gene TRBV15 combines with J gene TRBJ1-5; possibly TRBD1 for D (5 bases). Trimming removed 2 bases at V and 5 bases at J, with 19 bases between. This CDR3 is built from 17 residues. Germline-derived CDR1 and CDR2 are LNHNV and YYDKDF (reference sequence). The CDR3 is CATSRITYRDGDQPQHF. CDR3 coding DNA: TGTGCCACCAGCAGAATCACATACCGGGACGGGGATCAGCCCCAGCATTTT.

V usage is TRBV28 and J usage is TRBJ1-5; D is unclear. Between the trimmed V and J ends, which lost 8 bases and 5 bases, there was a span of 16 bases. The CDR3 is 14 amino acids. The V gene's germline CDR1 is MDHEN and CDR2 SYDVKM. The CDR3 here is CASVSGQRDQPQHF. CDR3 in DNA: TGTGCCAGCGTTTCCGGGCAGCGCGATCAGCCCCAGCATTTT.